Listed below are T cell receptor beta chains from one sample, sequenced in a study of shared clonotypes between healthy human individuals. The data were produced by immunoSEQ multiplex PCR, yet TCRdb's version contains in-frame clones alone and is incomplete. The table shows roughly 500,000 clones, with 90% to 97% occurring only once. Sequenced sample: naive CD4+ T cells sorted from blood. The receptors stem from a woman aged 30 to 39 in good health. Both conserved end residues are part of each CDR3. The D gene is left open where the match is weak. Rows give clone size only sometimes, using once, few, many, or a class for an expanded clone.

clone size: -
J gene: TRBJ1-5
D gene: -
V gene: TRBV27
CDR3 protein: CASSNRRNQPQHF
CDR3 DNA: TGTGCCAGCAGCAACAGGAGAAATCAGCCCCAGCATTTT

clone size: -
J gene: TRBJ2-7
D gene: TRBD2
V gene: TRBV11-2
CDR3 protein: CASSRAASGRSYEQYF
CDR3 DNA: TGTGCCAGCAGCCGTGCGGCTAGCGGGAGGTCGTACGAGCAGTACTTC

clone size: once
J gene: TRBJ1-4
D gene: -
V gene: TRBV5-5
CDR3 protein: CASSLWKANEKLFF
CDR3 DNA: TGTGCCAGCAGCTTGTGGAAAGCTAATGAAAAACTGTTTTTT

clone size: -
J gene: TRBJ1-3
D gene: -
V gene: TRBV5-5
CDR3 protein: CASSPGHSGNTIYF
CDR3 DNA: TGTGCCAGCAGCCCGGGGCACTCTGGAAACACCATATATTTT

clone size: -
J gene: TRBJ2-3
D gene: TRBD1
V gene: TRBV10-1
CDR3 protein: CASSDGTGGKYTQYF
CDR3 DNA: TGCGCCAGCAGTGACGGAACAGGGGGCAAGTATACGCAGTATTTT

clone size: -
J gene: TRBJ1-1
D gene: -
V gene: TRBV18
CDR3 protein: CASSQGLDTEAFF
CDR3 DNA: TGTGCCAGCTCACAGGGGCTGGACACTGAAGCTTTCTTT

clone size: -
J gene: TRBJ2-7
D gene: -
V gene: TRBV30
CDR3 protein: CAWSTTWTFAGDNSYEQYF
CDR3 DNA: TGTGCCTGGAGTACTACCTGGACCTTCGCCGGGGACAACTCCTACGAGCAGTACTTC

clone size: -
J gene: TRBJ2-5
D gene: -
V gene: TRBV5-1
CDR3 protein: CASRGPSGVQETQYF
CDR3 DNA: TGCGCCAGCAGAGGTCCCTCAGGGGTCCAAGAGACCCAGTACTTC

clone size: -
J gene: TRBJ2-1
D gene: -
V gene: TRBV28
CDR3 protein: CASSTSAVVGKGYNEQFF
CDR3 DNA: TGTGCCAGCAGTACCTCAGCGGTCGTCGGGAAGGGATACAATGAGCAGTTCTTC

clone size: -
J gene: TRBJ2-2
D gene: -
V gene: TRBV5-1
CDR3 protein: CASSPRVRANTGELFF
CDR3 DNA: TGCGCCAGCAGCCCCAGGGTCCGGGCTAACACCGGGGAGCTGTTTTTT

clone size: once
J gene: TRBJ1-2
D gene: TRBD1
V gene: TRBV4-1
CDR3 protein: CASSHPGQGANYGYTF
CDR3 DNA: TGCGCCAGCAGCCATCCCGGACAGGGGGCTAACTATGGCTACACCTTC

clone size: -
J gene: TRBJ2-7
D gene: -
V gene: TRBV2
CDR3 protein: CASSEGPGESYEQYF
CDR3 DNA: TGTGCCAGCAGTGAAGGTCCGGGGGAAAGCTACGAGCAGTACTTC

clone size: -
J gene: TRBJ2-5
D gene: -
V gene: TRBV20-1
CDR3 protein: CTPFAGKTQYF
CDR3 DNA: TGCACCCCCTTTGCCGGGAAGACCCAGTACTTC

clone size: -
J gene: TRBJ2-2
D gene: TRBD2
V gene: TRBV5-6
CDR3 protein: CASSLGLAVTGELFF
CDR3 DNA: TGTGCCAGCAGCTTAGGACTAGCGGTCACCGGGGAGCTGTTTTTT

clone size: once
J gene: TRBJ1-3
D gene: -
V gene: TRBV19
CDR3 protein: CASRSLGADGNTIYF
CDR3 DNA: TGTGCCAGTAGAAGCTTAGGGGCAGATGGAAACACCATATATTTT

clone size: -
J gene: TRBJ2-5
D gene: TRBD1
V gene: TRBV11-3
CDR3 protein: CASSLGTGEETQYF
CDR3 DNA: TGTGCCAGCAGCTTAGGGACAGGGGAAGAGACCCAGTACTTC

clone size: -
J gene: TRBJ2-7
D gene: -
V gene: TRBV6-6
CDR3 protein: CASSWKGSSNEQYF
CDR3 DNA: TGTGCCAGCAGTTGGAAGGGTTCGAGTAACGAGCAGTACTTC

clone size: -
J gene: TRBJ2-1
D gene: -
V gene: TRBV7-3
CDR3 protein: CASSVTRDSTNEQFF
CDR3 DNA: TGTGCCAGCAGCGTCACTAGGGATTCTACTAATGAGCAGTTCTTC

clone size: -
J gene: TRBJ2-1
D gene: TRBD2
V gene: TRBV2
CDR3 protein: CASSVGLAVRYNEQFF
CDR3 DNA: TGTGCCAGCAGTGTAGGACTAGCGGTTAGATACAATGAGCAGTTCTTC

clone size: -
J gene: TRBJ2-3
D gene: TRBD1
V gene: TRBV30
CDR3 protein: CAWSVRGSTDTQYF
CDR3 DNA: TGTGCCTGGAGTGTCAGGGGGAGCACAGATACGCAGTATTTT

clone size: -
J gene: TRBJ2-1
D gene: -
V gene: TRBV10-1
CDR3 protein: CASSEGSGPREQFF
CDR3 DNA: TGCGCCAGCAGTGAGGGTTCAGGGCCGCGGGAGCAGTTCTTC

clone size: -
J gene: TRBJ1-5
D gene: -
V gene: TRBV2
CDR3 protein: CASRGTGSNQPQHF
CDR3 DNA: TGTGCCAGCAGGGGAACAGGGAGCAATCAGCCCCAGCATTTT

clone size: -
J gene: TRBJ2-2
D gene: TRBD2
V gene: TRBV9
CDR3 protein: CASSVSPSSGTLGELFF
CDR3 DNA: TGTGCCAGCAGCGTATCTCCTTCTAGCGGGACATTGGGGGAGCTGTTTTTT

clone size: -
J gene: TRBJ1-1
D gene: -
V gene: TRBV28
CDR3 protein: CASSFLSGGAIKTEAFF
CDR3 DNA: TGTGCCAGCAGTTTCCTTTCTGGGGGGGCGATAAAGACTGAAGCTTTCTTT

clone size: -
J gene: TRBJ2-1
D gene: TRBD2
V gene: TRBV4-1
CDR3 protein: CASSQDYGGKRDTPTSYNEQFF
CDR3 DNA: TGCGCCAGCAGCCAAGATTACGGTGGCAAGCGGGATACACCCACATCCTACAATGAGCAGTTCTTC

clone size: -
J gene: TRBJ2-7
D gene: TRBD2
V gene: TRBV6-5
CDR3 protein: CASSLYSGQGSYEQYF
CDR3 DNA: TGTGCCAGCAGTTTGTATAGCGGGCAGGGTTCCTACGAGCAGTACTTC

clone size: -
J gene: TRBJ2-7
D gene: -
V gene: TRBV11-2
CDR3 protein: CASSLPRLGIWEQYF
CDR3 DNA: TGTGCCAGCAGCTTACCCCGACTGGGCATCTGGGAGCAGTACTTC

clone size: once
J gene: TRBJ2-3
D gene: TRBD1
V gene: TRBV5-6
CDR3 protein: CASSRNRGPDTQYF
CDR3 DNA: TGTGCCAGCAGCCGAAACAGGGGGCCAGATACGCAGTATTTT

clone size: -
J gene: TRBJ2-1
D gene: -
V gene: TRBV6-1
CDR3 protein: CASSDLGDLSYNEQFF
CDR3 DNA: TGTGCCAGCAGTGACCTGGGCGACCTCTCCTACAATGAGCAGTTCTTC

clone size: -
J gene: TRBJ1-1
D gene: -
V gene: TRBV6-4
CDR3 protein: CASSRLGGDTEAFF
CDR3 DNA: TGTGCCAGCAGCCGTTTGGGGGGGGACACTGAAGCTTTCTTT

clone size: -
J gene: TRBJ2-7
D gene: -
V gene: TRBV7-2
CDR3 protein: CASSLEPGYEQYF
CDR3 DNA: TGTGCCAGCAGCTTAGAACCCGGCTACGAGCAGTACTTC

clone size: -
J gene: TRBJ2-7
D gene: -
V gene: TRBV6-5
CDR3 protein: CASSPDYSSYEQYF
CDR3 DNA: TGTGCCAGCAGCCCAGACTACTCCTCCTACGAGCAGTACTTC

clone size: -
J gene: TRBJ1-1
D gene: -
V gene: TRBV5-1
CDR3 protein: CASSPLGEDTEAFF
CDR3 DNA: TGCGCCAGCAGCCCCCTGGGGGAGGACACTGAAGCTTTCTTT

clone size: -
J gene: TRBJ1-5
D gene: -
V gene: TRBV18
CDR3 protein: CASSPISAEGRQPQHF
CDR3 DNA: TGTGCCAGCTCACCAATCTCGGCGGAGGGTCGGCAGCCCCAGCATTTT

clone size: -
J gene: TRBJ1-6
D gene: TRBD1
V gene: TRBV19
CDR3 protein: CASSPDRANSPLHF
CDR3 DNA: TGTGCCAGTAGCCCGGACAGGGCGAATTCACCCCTCCACTTT

clone size: -
J gene: TRBJ1-6
D gene: -
V gene: TRBV7-2
CDR3 protein: CASSGLGGTNSPLHF
CDR3 DNA: TGTGCCAGCAGCGGCCTAGGGGGGACGAATTCACCCCTCCACTTT

clone size: -
J gene: TRBJ2-7
D gene: TRBD1
V gene: TRBV6-6
CDR3 protein: CASRVPGQSYEQYF
CDR3 DNA: TGTGCCAGCAGAGTTCCGGGACAGAGTTACGAGCAGTACTTC

clone size: -
J gene: TRBJ2-5
D gene: -
V gene: TRBV27
CDR3 protein: CASGPLAGNLETQYF
CDR3 DNA: TGTGCCAGCGGACCACTTGCGGGGAATCTGGAGACCCAGTACTTC

clone size: -
J gene: TRBJ2-6
D gene: -
V gene: TRBV5-1
CDR3 protein: CASSVQGLGANVLTF
CDR3 DNA: TGCGCCAGCAGCGTACAAGGGTTGGGGGCCAACGTCCTGACTTTC

clone size: once
J gene: TRBJ2-7
D gene: TRBD2
V gene: TRBV5-1
CDR3 protein: CASSLEVLAGGRFGYEQYF
CDR3 DNA: TGCGCCAGCAGCTTGGAGGTACTAGCGGGAGGGCGGTTCGGCTACGAGCAGTACTTC

clone size: -
J gene: TRBJ2-1
D gene: TRBD1
V gene: TRBV9
CDR3 protein: CASSATGASYNEQFF
CDR3 DNA: TGTGCCAGCAGCGCGACAGGGGCAAGCTACAATGAGCAGTTCTTC

clone size: -
J gene: TRBJ2-1
D gene: TRBD2
V gene: TRBV19
CDR3 protein: CASSIGWRAGTYNEQFF
CDR3 DNA: TGTGCCAGTAGTATAGGGTGGCGAGCGGGGACCTACAATGAGCAGTTCTTC

clone size: once
J gene: TRBJ2-2
D gene: -
V gene: TRBV7-3
CDR3 protein: CASKQRGAAGELFF
CDR3 DNA: TGTGCCAGTAAACAGAGGGGGGCCGCCGGGGAGCTGTTTTTT

clone size: -
J gene: TRBJ2-4
D gene: -
V gene: TRBV5-4
CDR3 protein: CASSPSGGSANIQYF
CDR3 DNA: TGTGCCAGCAGCCCCTCCGGCGGAAGCGCAAACATTCAGTACTTC

clone size: -
J gene: TRBJ2-7
D gene: TRBD1
V gene: TRBV11-3
CDR3 protein: CASSLTGTGFEQYF
CDR3 DNA: TGTGCCAGCAGCCTAACCGGGACAGGGTTCGAGCAGTACTTC

clone size: -
J gene: TRBJ1-2
D gene: TRBD1
V gene: TRBV19
CDR3 protein: CASRGQGGVYGYTF
CDR3 DNA: TGTGCCAGTCGGGGACAGGGAGGTGTCTATGGCTACACCTTC

clone size: -
J gene: TRBJ2-1
D gene: -
V gene: TRBV19
CDR3 protein: CASKGYNEQFF
CDR3 DNA: TGTGCCAGTAAGGGCTACAATGAGCAGTTCTTC

clone size: -
J gene: TRBJ1-1
D gene: TRBD1
V gene: TRBV5-1
CDR3 protein: CASSVTGTVGEAFF
CDR3 DNA: TGCGCCAGCAGCGTCACCGGGACAGTTGGTGAAGCTTTCTTT

clone size: -
J gene: TRBJ2-5
D gene: -
V gene: TRBV25-1
CDR3 protein: CASRLETQYF
CDR3 DNA: TGTGCCAGCAGACTAGAGACCCAGTACTTC

clone size: -
J gene: TRBJ1-2
D gene: TRBD1
V gene: TRBV28
CDR3 protein: CASGQGEGYGYTF
CDR3 DNA: TGTGCCAGCGGACAGGGGGAAGGGTATGGCTACACCTTC

clone size: -
J gene: TRBJ2-3
D gene: -
V gene: TRBV6-5
CDR3 protein: CASSYRGPSWDTQYF
CDR3 DNA: TGTGCCAGCAGTTATCGTGGACCTTCGTGGGATACGCAGTATTTT

clone size: -
J gene: TRBJ1-5
D gene: -
V gene: TRBV19
CDR3 protein: CASSIAGGKPRGQPQHF
CDR3 DNA: TGTGCCAGTAGTATAGCTGGGGGCAAACCGCGGGGTCAGCCCCAGCATTTT

clone size: -
J gene: TRBJ1-1
D gene: TRBD1
V gene: TRBV15
CDR3 protein: CATSRTGGVGTEAFF
CDR3 DNA: TGTGCCACCAGCAGGACAGGGGGTGTGGGAACTGAAGCTTTCTTT

clone size: -
J gene: TRBJ2-3
D gene: TRBD2
V gene: TRBV11-2
CDR3 protein: CASSLKRIAGEVTDTQYF
CDR3 DNA: TGTGCCAGCAGCTTAAAAAGGATAGCGGGAGAGGTCACAGATACGCAGTATTTT

clone size: -
J gene: TRBJ1-1
D gene: -
V gene: TRBV4-1
CDR3 protein: CASSQERGRAEAFF
CDR3 DNA: TGCGCCAGCAGCCAAGAAAGGGGGAGAGCTGAAGCTTTCTTT